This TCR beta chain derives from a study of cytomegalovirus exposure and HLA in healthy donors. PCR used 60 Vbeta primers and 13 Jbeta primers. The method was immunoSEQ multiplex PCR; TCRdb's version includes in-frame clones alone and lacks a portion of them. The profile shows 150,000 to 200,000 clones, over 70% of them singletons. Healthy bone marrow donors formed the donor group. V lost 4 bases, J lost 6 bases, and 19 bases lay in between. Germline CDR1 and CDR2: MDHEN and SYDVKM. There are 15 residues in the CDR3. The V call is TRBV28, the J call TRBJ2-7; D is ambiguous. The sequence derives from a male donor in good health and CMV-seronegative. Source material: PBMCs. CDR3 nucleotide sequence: TGTGCCAGCAGTTATTCGGCGACACCCGCCCGCGAGCAGTACTTC. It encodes CASSYSATPAREQYF. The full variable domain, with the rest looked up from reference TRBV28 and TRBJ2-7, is DVKVTQSSRYLVKRTGEKVFLECVQDMDHENMFWYRQDPGLGLRLIYFSYDVKMKEKGDIPEGYSVSREKKERFSLILESASTNQTSMYLCASSYSATPAREQYFGPGTRLTVT.